This T cell receptor (beta chain) was documented in a study of CD8 T cells in Susac syndrome. Treatment-naive patients with stable or active relapsing-remitting disease served as multiple sclerosis controls. Broader study findings: A relatively small number of individuals underwent TCR sequencing and HLA analysis.

This CDR3 comprises 13 residues. CDR1 and CDR2 (germline): MNHEY, SMNVEV (reference sequence). The ends were cut back, 2 bases at V and 5 bases at J, with 10 bases in the middle. Notes on this clonotype: As yet, its antigen is unknown.

The RNA, about 0.5 to 1 ug, was put through reverse transcription using random hexamers. Multiplex PCR with immunoSEQ amplified the TCR beta CDR3 across 54 Vbeta and 13 Jbeta. From the immunoSEQ multiplex PCR reads, TCRdb called clonotypes with MiXCR, one entry per CDR3 protein. The table records roughly 150,000 distinct CDR3 sequences, about 95% of them present only once. The receptor was derived from a human donor with multiple sclerosis. The chain employs TRBV27 and TRBJ2-7; D call uncertain. The sequencing sample was made of CD8+ T cells from PBMCs. The CDR3 reads CASSLGIGNEQYF. The DNA of the CDR3 is TGTGCCAGCAGTTTAGGTATAGGGAACGAGCAGTACTTC.